The source of this T cell receptor (beta chain) is a study of blood T cells in healthy people across ages. This CDR3 is built from 13 residues. Trimming took off 3 bases at V and 6 bases at J, with 9 bases between the two ends. The germline gives CDR1 SGHTA, CDR2 FQGNSA. This clonotype was recorded at least ten times. Its antigen is as yet unknown. Study-wide findings and caveats: TCR beta diversity per million T cells fell roughly linearly with age. Naive CD4+ cell counts and diversity both ran higher in long-lived than in aged donors.

Then a second PCR, running about 7 to 11 cycles, was carried out with a sample-barcoded 5' primer and a J-beta primer mix. Each CDR3 protein is one row after TCRdb ran MiXCR on the 5' RACE reads. The sample lists roughly 800,000 distinct CDR3 sequences; approximately 25% were seen once. This same sample was also taken into another study, of T cells of mothers and their children. That study reports: Samples came from three healthy Caucasian mothers and their six children. Slightly higher, non-significant overlap characterized related mother-child pairs relative to unrelated pairs.

The specimen sequenced was blood. The origin of this receptor is a boy between 10 and 17 years old in good health. The chain carries TRBV7-2 and TRBJ1-5; tentative D call: TRBD1 (5 bases). CDR3 amino acids: CASSFAGIQPQHF. Written as DNA, the CDR3 is TGTGCCAGCAGCTTCGCAGGGATTCAGCCCCAGCATTTT.